This entry lists 3 T cell receptor beta chains sequenced from one sample in a study of T-cell reconstitution after alpha-beta-depleted transplantation in children. Molecular barcoding with unique molecular identifiers was used for the TCRbeta library. One entry per CDR3 protein, called by TCRdb with MiXCR from the PCR reads. The sample contains some 310,000 distinct CDR3 sequences, approximately 23% of which appear only once. Specimen: PBMCs, mostly from graft donor cells, collected 180 days after TCRalphabeta/CD19-depleted stem cell transplant. These receptors originate from a male patient aged 10 to 17 who had a stem cell transplant for acute lymphoblastic leukemia, so the T cells may come from the graft donor.

This clonotype was seen only a few times. V usage is TRBV20-1 and J usage is TRBJ2-2; tentatively, D is TRBD2 (6 bases). Germline V gene data show CDR1 as DFQATT and CDR2 as SNEGSKA (reference sequence). The CDR3 consists of 15 residues. The CDR3 coding sequence is TGCAGCTCTAGGGGAGGAAACTATAACACCGGGGAGCTGTTTTTT. Translated: CSSRGGNYNTGELFF.

This clonotype appeared a few times. The chain employs TRBV7-7 and TRBJ2-2; D perhaps matches TRBD1 (5 bases). The CDR3 is 16 amino acids. The V gene lost 5 bases and the J gene lost 4 bases, with 17 bases spanning the gap. Looked up from germline, CDR1 is SSHAT and CDR2 is FNYEAQ (reference sequence). The CDR3 sequence is CASSTRYGQSTGELFF. The CDR3 DNA is TGTGCCAGCAGCACCCGTTACGGACAAAGCACCGGGGAGCTGTTTTTT.

This clonotype was observed a handful of times. This sequence joins TRBV25-1 and TRBJ2-2; D unresolved. Trimming left V 1 base short and J 8 bases short, with 2 bases between. Germline values: CDR1 MGHDK, CDR2 SYGVNS. This CDR3 contains 11 residues. The CDR3 sequence is CASSEFGELFF. The CDR3, as DNA: TGTGCCAGCAGTGAATTTGGGGAGCTGTTTTTT.